This T cell receptor (beta chain) is drawn from a study of cytomegalovirus exposure and HLA in healthy donors. Details on this clone: No antigen is known for it.

Regarding the study as a whole: Later analysis found that TCR beta chains associated with HLA were more clonally expanded than other, equally common chains. Some segments of the V type, notably TRBV6-2 and TRBV6-3, were excluded as indistinguishable. A later look showed TCR association rates differing by HLA locus, highest for DRB1 and lowest for HLA-C.

The PCR employed 60 Vbeta primers together with 13 Jbeta primers. The protocol was immunoSEQ multiplex PCR, while the TCRdb copy is restricted to in-frame clones and leaves out a portion. This sample carries about 78,000 clones, approximately 77% of them seen once, and the ten largest clones take roughly 11%. Germline assignment: CDR1 MNHNY and CDR2 SVGAGI (reference sequence). This CDR3 has 13 residues. Trimming took 5 bases from V and 6 from J, leaving 13 bases between them. The genes are TRBV6-6 and TRBJ1-2; possible D gene TRBD1, 6 bases. The receptor was isolated from a woman between 40 and 50 years old in good health and CMV-seropositive. The specimen sequenced was PBMCs. CDR3 in amino acids: CASSLLQGDGYTF. The CDR3 nucleotides are TGTGCCAGCAGTCTCCTACAGGGAGATGGCTACACCTTC.